Following are 23 T cell receptor beta chains from one sample sequenced in a study of identical twins (dated by TCRdb to about 2016). Receptors were amplified or captured by 5' RACE. Sequencing used an Illumina HiSeq 2000. In TCRdb, the public reads were trimmed at Q25 with fastp and aligned with MiXCR, with productive beta chains retained. Rows are unified per CDR3 protein, each entry keeping the most common DNA and genes. This sample comprises over 200,000 distinct CDR3 sequences, 5.5% to 7.5% of them detected only once. Roughly 15% of the sample is in the top ten clones. This same sample was also taken into another study, of T cells expressing NK-cell markers.

Input material: CD8+ T cells sorted from blood. These receptors all come from a woman under 30 in good health.

This clonotype was observed many times. The V gene is TRBV6-1, the J gene TRBJ2-7, with D possibly being TRBD2 (5 bases). Trimming removed 5 bases from V and 5 bases from J, with 16 bases in between. Germline CDR1 and CDR2: MNHNS and SASEGT. The CDR3 runs 14 residues. Here the CDR3 DNA reads TGTGCCAGCAGTCCCTCCGGGATGTTGCACGAGCAGTACTTC. It codes for CASSPSGMLHEQYF.

The rearrangement links TRBV3-1 to TRBJ2-3, with 15 bases identical to TRBD2. Per germline, CDR1 LGHDT and CDR2 YNNKEL (reference sequence). The CDR3 runs to 21 residues. V dropped 5 bases and J dropped 0; count of bases not matched to a gene: 15. The CDR3 DNA follows: TGTGCCAGCAGCGGTCCCGGGACTAGCGGGGGGCTTGATTCTAGCACAGATACGCAGTATTTT. Translated: CASSGPGTSGGLDSSTDTQYF.

The rearrangement links TRBV15 to TRBJ2-5; 15 nucleotides agree with TRBD2. The junction had 12 bases not matched to a gene; V was cut back by 0 bases and J by 10 bases. The CDR3 has 18 amino acids. The germline CDR1 and CDR2 sequences are LNHNV and YYDKDF (reference sequence). DNA of the CDR3: TGTGCCACCAGCAGAGATCGGAGGACTAGCGGGAGGGGGAGCGACCAGTACTTC. It specifies CATSRDRRTSGRGSDQYF.

This chain uses TRBV2 with TRBJ1-2, with D unclear. The V end lost 7 bases, the J end lost 3 bases, and 9 bases lay between the germline ends. In germline, CDR1 is SNHLY, CDR2 FYNNEI. The CDR3 is 12 residues long. The CDR3 region has the DNA TGTGCCAGCAAGGGAGACCACTATGGCTACACCTTC. Amino acid sequence: CASKGDHYGYTF.

The chain combines TRBV4-2 with TRBJ2-7, with 8 bases matching TRBD2. This CDR3 has 13 amino acids. The J segment lost 4 bases and the V segment lost 2 bases, leaving 1 base of the junction unmatched. Germline V gene sequence: CDR1 LGHNA, CDR2 YNFKEQ. Here the CDR3 reads CASSQSGGYEQYF. CDR3 sequence (DNA): TGTGCCAGCAGCCAATCGGGGGGGTACGAGCAGTACTTC.

The chain carries TRBV27 and TRBJ1-1; a possible D gene is TRBD1 (5 bases). This CDR3 has 15 residues. CDR1 is MNHEY and CDR2 is SMNVEV in the germline V gene (reference sequence). The V end lost 0 bases, the J end lost 1 base, and 9 bases lay between the germline ends. Written as DNA, the CDR3 is TGTGCCAGCAGTTTATCTGGGGGATCGAACACTGAAGCTTTCTTT. It yields the protein CASSLSGGSNTEAFF.

This clonotype was seen only a few times. The CDR3 nucleotides read TGTGCCAGCAGCCACGACCTTGACTACTACGAGCAGTACTTC. Its translation is CASSHDLDYYEQYF. The chain has TRBV2 and TRBJ2-7, with TRBD2 as a possible D gene (5 bases). Per the germline V gene, CDR1 is SNHLY and CDR2 is FYNNEI. The CDR3 runs 14 residues. Between the trimmed V and J ends, which lost 6 bases and 3 bases, there was a span of 15 bases. Full variable domain (missing parts from reference TRBV2 and TRBJ2-7): EPEVTQTPSHQVTQMGQEVILRCVPISNHLYFYWYRQILGQKVEFLVSFYNNEISEKSEIFDDQFSVERPDGSNFTLKIRSTKLEDSAMYFCASSHDLDYYEQYFGPGTRLTVT.

This sequence joins TRBV7-6 and TRBJ2-5; D uncertain. This CDR3 is 12 amino acids long. CDR1 SGHVS and CDR2 FNYEAQ come from the germline V gene. V dropped 4 bases and J dropped 4 bases, with 7 bases sitting between them. The CDR3 region is CASSSISETQYF. The DNA for the CDR3 is TGTGCCAGCAGCTCGATATCAGAGACCCAGTACTTC.

This clonotype was observed many times. The J gene is TRBJ2-1, the V gene TRBV15, with 8 bases identical to TRBD2. This CDR3 has 16 amino acids. Germline CDR1 is LNHNV and CDR2 is YYDKDF (reference sequence). After removal of 3 bases from V and 3 bases from J, the junction contained 7 bases not matched to a gene. The CDR3 spells CATSRAAGGYYNEQFF. The CDR3 bases are TGTGCCACCAGCAGGGCGGCGGGGGGTTACTACAATGAGCAGTTCTTC. Based on the CDR3 plus reference TRBV15 and TRBJ2-1, the full variable domain is DAMVIQNPRYQVTQFGKPVTLSCSQTLNHNVMYWYQQKSSQAPKLLFHYYDKDFNNEADTPDNFQSRRPNTSFCFLDIRSPGLGDTAMYLCATSRAAGGYYNEQFFGPGTRLTVL.

The chain employs TRBV11-2 and TRBJ1-3; D unclear. V was clipped by 1 base and J by 4 bases, with 5 bases between them. The CDR3 covers 13 residues. Germline assignment: CDR1 SGHAT and CDR2 FQNNGV. The chain's CDR3 is CASSLVGGNTIYF. The CDR3, as DNA: TGTGCCAGCAGCTTAGTCGGCGGAAACACCATATATTTT.

This clonotype has ten or more counts. The chain combines TRBV7-8 with TRBJ1-1; D is unclear. CDR3 length equals 15 residues. V lost 5 bases and J 0 bases, leaving 13 bases between the germline ends. CDR1 and CDR2 (germline): SGHVS, FQNEAQ. Here the CDR3 reads CASSLRAGMNTEAFF. CDR3 coding DNA: TGTGCCAGCAGCCTTCGGGCAGGCATGAACACTGAAGCTTTCTTT.

This clonotype was seen at least ten times. The chain links TRBV5-5 to TRBJ2-4; 8 bases line up with TRBD1. The V and J ends lost 0 bases and 6 bases, in that order; junction bases with no gene match: 5. CDR3 length equals 15 residues. Germline CDR1 reads SGHKS; CDR2 reads YYEKEE (reference sequence). CDR3 sequence reads: CASSLDDRGPNIQYF. DNA of the CDR3: TGTGCCAGCAGCTTGGACGACAGGGGTCCAAACATTCAGTACTTC. Supplemented by reference TRBV5-5 and TRBJ2-4, the full variable domain reads DAGVTQSPTHLIKTRGQQVTLRCSPISGHKSVSWYQQVLGQGPQFIFQYYEKEERGRGNFPDRFSARQFPNYSSELNVNALLLGDSALYLCASSLDDRGPNIQYFGAGTRLSVL.

This clonotype came up many times. The chain uses TRBV5-1 and TRBJ2-1; D possibly matches TRBD1 or TRBD2 (5 bases each). This CDR3 has 15 amino acids. Germline CDR1 SGHRS, CDR2 YFSETQ. V lost 4 bases and J lost 2, with 13 bases in between. CDR3 bases: TGCGCCAGCAGCATCATAGGGACGACCTACAATGAGCAGTTCTTC. Its protein product is CASSIIGTTYNEQFF. The whole variable domain, filled in from reference TRBV5-1 and TRBJ2-1, reads KAGVTQTPRYLIKTRGQQVTLSCSPISGHRSVSWYQQTPGQGLQFLFEYFSETQRNKGNFPGRFSGRQFSNSRSEMNVSTLELGDSALYLCASSIIGTTYNEQFFGPGTRLTVL.

The chain combines TRBV3-1 with TRBJ2-1; no firm D call. Looked up from germline, CDR1 is LGHDT and CDR2 is YNNKEL (reference sequence). The CDR3 sequence is 12 residues long. Between the trimmed V and J ends, which lost 6 bases and 9 bases, there was a span of 12 bases. CDR3 loop: CASSPPNSEQFF. The DNA of the CDR3 is TGTGCCAGCAGTCCCCCCAATAGTGAGCAGTTCTTC.

This clonotype was observed a few times. The V and J genes are TRBV19 and TRBJ2-7; 11 positions agree with TRBD2. The J segment lost 3 bases and the V segment lost 5 bases, leaving 15 bases of the junction unmatched. CDR3 size: 18 residues. Per the germline V gene, CDR1 is LNHDA and CDR2 is SQIVND (reference sequence). CDR3 residues: CASSATTKGLAVRYEQYF. The CDR3 nucleotides read TGTGCCAGTAGTGCCACAACCAAGGGACTAGCGGTACGCTACGAGCAGTACTTC.

This clonotype was seen many times. The rearrangement joins TRBV5-1 to TRBJ2-3; 7 bases map to TRBD1. Looked up from germline, CDR1 is SGHRS and CDR2 is YFSETQ. V lost 0 bases to trimming and J lost 0 bases; unmatched junction nucleotides: 4. The CDR3 runs 16 residues. The CDR3 region has the DNA TGCGCCAGCAGCTTGGCGGACAGGATCAGCACAGATACGCAGTATTTT. Its protein is CASSLADRISTDTQYF.

This clonotype came up a few times. The rearrangement links TRBV11-2 to TRBJ1-6; D unresolved. The V gene's germline CDR1 is SGHAT and CDR2 FQNNGV. V lost 5 bases to trimming and J lost 4 bases, with 12 bases between them. The CDR3 length is 15 residues. CDR3 protein: CASSPIRLYNSPLHF. CDR3 coding DNA: TGTGCCAGCAGCCCGATCCGACTTTATAATTCACCCCTCCACTTT.

The chain links TRBV7-9 to TRBJ2-1; TRBD1 matches at 8 bases. Germline CDR1 reads SEHNR; CDR2 reads FQNEAQ (reference sequence). The CDR3 runs to 16 residues. The J segment lost 4 bases and the V segment lost 4 bases, leaving 9 bases of the junction unmatched. The CDR3 nucleotides read TGTGCCAGCAGCTCTAGACATGGGACAGGATACAATGAGCAGTTCTTC. It translates to CASSSRHGTGYNEQFF.

V gene TRBV28 combines with J gene TRBJ1-2, with D hard to call. The length of the CDR3 is 14 residues. Trimming left V 5 bases short and J 5 bases short, with 15 bases between. Looked up from germline, CDR1 is MDHEN and CDR2 is SYDVKM. The CDR3 nucleotides are TGTGCCAGCAGTCTCCGGACGGCCACGTATGGCTACACCTTC. Amino acid sequence: CASSLRTATYGYTF.

There are many counts of this clonotype. This sequence joins TRBV7-9 and TRBJ2-1; 10 nucleotides match TRBD2. Germline CDR1 SEHNR, CDR2 FQNEAQ (reference sequence). J lost 9 bases, V lost 5 bases, and 10 bases had no gene match. The CDR3 covers 15 residues. CDR3 sequence: CASSLTSGAFSEQFF. CDR3 DNA sequence: TGTGCCAGCAGCCTTACTAGCGGGGCTTTCTCTGAGCAGTTCTTC.

This clonotype was detected only a few times. This sequence joins TRBV27 and TRBJ1-1; 7 positions agree with TRBD1. The CDR3 has 16 amino acids. V shed 5 bases, J shed 5 bases, and the junction held 14 bases outside the gene matches. Germline V CDR1 and CDR2: MNHEY, SMNVEV (reference sequence). CDR3 sequence reads: CASSQRDRHIRTEAFF. CDR3 DNA: TGTGCCAGCAGTCAGCGGGACAGACATATTCGAACTGAAGCTTTCTTT.

The V and J genes are TRBV6-2 or TRBV6-3 and TRBJ2-7; D is unclear. CDR1 MNHEY and CDR2 SVGEGT come from the germline V gene. V was shortened by 0 bases and J by 1 base, with 10 bases between the two germline ends. This CDR3 is 15 amino acids long. The CDR3 protein is CASSYSSTGSYEQYF. CDR3 DNA: TGTGCCAGCAGTTACTCGTCTACTGGTTCCTACGAGCAGTACTTC.

This chain connects TRBV12-3 or TRBV12-4 to TRBJ1-2; D possibly corresponds to TRBD1 (6 bases). The CDR3 runs 14 residues. V lost 4 bases and J 2 bases, leaving 11 bases between the germline ends. CDR3 DNA: TGTGCCAGCAGTTCCTCCAGGGGCAACTATGGCTACACCTTC. Protein: CASSSSRGNYGYTF.